This TCR beta chain was identified during a study of cytomegalovirus exposure and HLA in healthy donors. The PCR used 60 Vbeta and 13 Jbeta primers. TCRdb's copy holds only in-frame clones and misses some; the assay was immunoSEQ multiplex PCR. This sample's table has 110,000 to 150,000 clones. Germline values: CDR1 SGHVS, CDR2 FQNEAQ. The CDR3 is made up of 15 amino acids. V was shortened by 2 bases and J by 2 bases, with 12 bases between the two germline ends. What was sequenced was PBMCs. This chain connects TRBV7-8 to TRBJ1-2; D possibly corresponds to TRBD1 (6 bases). The clonotype comes from a male donor in good health and CMV-seronegative. CDR3 in DNA: TGTGCCAGCAGCTTAAGGGGGGGGATCAACTATGGCTACACCTTC. This translates into CASSLRGGINYGYTF.